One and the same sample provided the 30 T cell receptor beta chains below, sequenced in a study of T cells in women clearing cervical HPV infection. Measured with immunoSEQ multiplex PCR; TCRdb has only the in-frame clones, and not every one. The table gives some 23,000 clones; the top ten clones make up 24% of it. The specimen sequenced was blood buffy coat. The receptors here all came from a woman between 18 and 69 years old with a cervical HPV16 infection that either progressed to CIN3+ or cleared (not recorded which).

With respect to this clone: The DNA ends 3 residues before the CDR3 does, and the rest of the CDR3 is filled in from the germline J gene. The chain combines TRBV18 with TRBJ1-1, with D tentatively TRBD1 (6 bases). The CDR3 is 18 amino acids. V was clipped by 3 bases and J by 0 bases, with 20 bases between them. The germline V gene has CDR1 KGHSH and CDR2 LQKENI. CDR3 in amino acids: CASSPRGGGDGLNTEAFF. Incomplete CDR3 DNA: TGTGCCAGCTCACCCCGGGGAGGGGGGGATGGACTGAACACTGAA.

The sequenced part of the CDR3 DNA is TGCGCCAGCGCTGGTGAACAGGGGTCCTACAATGAG. Amino acid sequence: CASAGEQGSYNE. From start to end, the CDR3 is CASAGEQGSYNEQFF. This sequence joins TRBV10-2 and TRBJ2-1; TRBD1 matches at 7 bases. Read coverage stops 3 residues before the CDR3 terminus; the germline J gene supplies the remainder. This CDR3 has 15 residues. Trimming took 8 bases from V and 1 from J; bases not matched to a gene: 8. Germline V lookup: CDR1 WSHSY, CDR2 SAAADI.

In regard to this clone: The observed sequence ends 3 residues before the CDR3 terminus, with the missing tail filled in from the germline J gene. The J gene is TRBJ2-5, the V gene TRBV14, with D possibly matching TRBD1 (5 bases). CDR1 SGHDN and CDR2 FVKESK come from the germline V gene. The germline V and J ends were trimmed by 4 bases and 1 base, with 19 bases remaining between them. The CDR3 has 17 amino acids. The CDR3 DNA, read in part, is TGTGCCAGCAGCCGCCGATTTACGACAGATCCCCAAGAGACC. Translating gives CASSRRFTTDPQET. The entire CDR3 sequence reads CASSRRFTTDPQETQYF.

CDR3 region: CSAARDTGELFF. The covered CDR3 bases are TGCAGTGCAGCAAGAGACACCGGGGAG. The chain combines TRBV20-1 with TRBJ2-2; D not certain. The read is 3 residues too short to cover the CDR3 end, so that end is filled in from the germline J gene. This CDR3 region has 12 residues. V dropped 6 bases and J dropped 3 bases, with 8 bases sitting between them. Germline lookup yields CDR1 DFQATT and CDR2 SNEGSKA (reference sequence).

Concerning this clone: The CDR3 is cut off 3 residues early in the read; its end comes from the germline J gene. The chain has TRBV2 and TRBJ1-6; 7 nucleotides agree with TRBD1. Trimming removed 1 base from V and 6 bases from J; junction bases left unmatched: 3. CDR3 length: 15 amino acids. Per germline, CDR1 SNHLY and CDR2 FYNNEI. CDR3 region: CASSEGDRVNSPLHF. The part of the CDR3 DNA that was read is TGTGCCAGCAGTGAAGGAGACAGGGTTAATTCACCC. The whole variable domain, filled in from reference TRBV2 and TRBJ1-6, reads EPEVTQTPSHQVTQMGQEVILRCVPISNHLYFYWYRQILGQKVEFLVSFYNNEISEKSEIFDDQFSVERPDGSNFTLKIRSTKLEDSAMYFCASSEGDRVNSPLHFGNGTRLTVT.

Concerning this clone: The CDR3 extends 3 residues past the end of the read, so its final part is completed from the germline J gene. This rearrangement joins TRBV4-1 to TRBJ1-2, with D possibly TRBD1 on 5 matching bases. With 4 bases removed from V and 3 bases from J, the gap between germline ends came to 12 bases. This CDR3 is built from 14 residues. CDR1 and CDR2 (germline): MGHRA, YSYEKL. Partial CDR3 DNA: TGCGCCAGCAGCCTCCGGACAAGAGACTATGGC. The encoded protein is CASSLRTRDYG. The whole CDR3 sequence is CASSLRTRDYGYTF.

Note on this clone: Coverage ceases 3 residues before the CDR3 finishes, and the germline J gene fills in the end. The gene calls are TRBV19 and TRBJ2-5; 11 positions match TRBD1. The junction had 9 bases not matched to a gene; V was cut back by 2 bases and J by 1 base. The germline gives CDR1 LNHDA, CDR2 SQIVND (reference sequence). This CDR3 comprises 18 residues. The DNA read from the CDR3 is TGTGCCAGTAGTATATTGGCGCTGGGACAGGGGGTCCAAGAGACC. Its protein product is CASSILALGQGVQET. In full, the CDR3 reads CASSILALGQGVQETQYF.

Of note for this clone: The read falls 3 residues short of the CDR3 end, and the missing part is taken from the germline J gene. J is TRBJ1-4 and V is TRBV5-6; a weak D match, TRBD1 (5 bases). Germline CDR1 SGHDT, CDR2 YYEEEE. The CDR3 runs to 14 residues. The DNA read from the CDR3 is TGTGCCAGCAGCTTGGTAGGGGATGGTTCACCA. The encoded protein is CASSLVGDGSP. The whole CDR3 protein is CASSLVGDGSPLFF.

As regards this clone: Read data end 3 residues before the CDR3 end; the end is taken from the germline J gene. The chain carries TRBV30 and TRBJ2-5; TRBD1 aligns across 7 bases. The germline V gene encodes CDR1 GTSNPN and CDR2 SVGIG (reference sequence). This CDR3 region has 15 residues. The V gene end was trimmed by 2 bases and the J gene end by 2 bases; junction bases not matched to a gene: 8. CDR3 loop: CAWSRGGLGQETQYF. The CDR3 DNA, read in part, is TGTGCCTGGAGTCGAGGGGGCCTGGGGCAAGAGACC.

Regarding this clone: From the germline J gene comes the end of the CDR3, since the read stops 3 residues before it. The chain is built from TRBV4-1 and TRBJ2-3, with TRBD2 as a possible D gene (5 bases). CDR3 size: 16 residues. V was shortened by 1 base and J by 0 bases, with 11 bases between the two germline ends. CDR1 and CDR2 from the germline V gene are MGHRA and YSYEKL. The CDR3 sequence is CASSQGIAPSTDTQYF. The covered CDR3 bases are TGCGCCAGCAGCCAAGGAATAGCGCCTAGCACAGATACG.

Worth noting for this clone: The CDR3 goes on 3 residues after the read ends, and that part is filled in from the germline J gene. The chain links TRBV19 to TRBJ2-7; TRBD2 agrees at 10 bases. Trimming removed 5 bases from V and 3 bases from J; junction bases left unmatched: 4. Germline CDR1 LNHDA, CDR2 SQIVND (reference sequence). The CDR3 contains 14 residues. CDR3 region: CASSQASGGYEQYF. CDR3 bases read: TGTGCCAGTAGTCAGGCTAGCGGGGGCTACGAG.

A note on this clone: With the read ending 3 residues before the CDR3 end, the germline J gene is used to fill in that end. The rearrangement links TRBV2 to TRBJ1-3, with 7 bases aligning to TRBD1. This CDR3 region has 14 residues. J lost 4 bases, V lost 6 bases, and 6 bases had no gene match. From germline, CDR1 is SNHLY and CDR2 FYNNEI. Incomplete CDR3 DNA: TGTGCCAGCAGCCTTGGAGGGGGCGGAAACACC. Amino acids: CASSLGGGGNT. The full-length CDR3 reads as CASSLGGGGNTIYF.

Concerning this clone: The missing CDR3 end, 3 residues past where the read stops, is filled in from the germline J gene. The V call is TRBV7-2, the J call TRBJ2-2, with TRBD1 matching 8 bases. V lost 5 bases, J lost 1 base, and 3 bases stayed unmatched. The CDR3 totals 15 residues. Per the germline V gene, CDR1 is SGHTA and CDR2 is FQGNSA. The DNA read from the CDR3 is TGTGCCAGCAGCCGCACAGGGGGGAACACCGGGGAG. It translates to CASSRTGGNTGE. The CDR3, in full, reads CASSRTGGNTGELFF.

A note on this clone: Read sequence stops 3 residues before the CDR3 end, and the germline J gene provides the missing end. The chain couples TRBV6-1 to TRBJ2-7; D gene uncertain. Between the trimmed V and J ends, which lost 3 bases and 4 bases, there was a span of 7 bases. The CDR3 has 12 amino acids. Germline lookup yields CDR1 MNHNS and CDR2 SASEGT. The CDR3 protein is CASSERLYEQYF. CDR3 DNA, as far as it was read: TGTGCCAGCAGTGAGCGGCTGTACGAG.

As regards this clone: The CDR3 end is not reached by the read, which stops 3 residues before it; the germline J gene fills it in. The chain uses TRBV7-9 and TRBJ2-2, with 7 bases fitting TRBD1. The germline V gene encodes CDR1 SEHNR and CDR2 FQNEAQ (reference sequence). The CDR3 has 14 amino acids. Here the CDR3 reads CASSEGQNNEKLFF. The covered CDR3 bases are TGTGCCAGCAGCGAGGGACAGAATAATGAAAAG. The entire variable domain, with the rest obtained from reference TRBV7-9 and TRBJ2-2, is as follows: DTGVSQNPRHKITKRGQNVTFRCDPISEHNRLYWYRQTLGQGPEFLTYFQNEAQLEKSRLLSDRFSAERPKGSFSTLEIQRTEQGDSAMYLCASSEGQNNEKLFFGEGSRLTVL.

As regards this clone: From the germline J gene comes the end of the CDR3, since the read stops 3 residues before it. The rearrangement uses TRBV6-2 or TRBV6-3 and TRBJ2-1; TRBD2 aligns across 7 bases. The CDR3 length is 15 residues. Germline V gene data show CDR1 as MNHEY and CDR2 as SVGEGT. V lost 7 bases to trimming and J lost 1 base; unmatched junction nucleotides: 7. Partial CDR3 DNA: TGTGCCAGCACTTTATGGCGGGGGTCCTACAATGAG. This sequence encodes CASTLWRGSYNE. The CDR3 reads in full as CASTLWRGSYNEQFF.

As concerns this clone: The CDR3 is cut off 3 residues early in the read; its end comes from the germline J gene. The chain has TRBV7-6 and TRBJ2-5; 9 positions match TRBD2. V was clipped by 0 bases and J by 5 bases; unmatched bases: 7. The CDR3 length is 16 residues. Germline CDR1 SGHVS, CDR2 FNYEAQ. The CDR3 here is CASSLAGLAGVETQYF. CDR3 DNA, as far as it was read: TGTGCCAGCAGCTTAGCAGGCTTAGCGGGAGTGGAGACC. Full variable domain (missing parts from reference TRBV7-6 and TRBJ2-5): GAGVSQSPRYKVTKRGQDVALRCDPISGHVSLYWYRQALGQGPEFLTYFNYEAQQDKSGLPNDRFSAERPEGSISTLTIQRTEQRDSAMYRCASSLAGLAGVETQYFGPGTRLLVL.

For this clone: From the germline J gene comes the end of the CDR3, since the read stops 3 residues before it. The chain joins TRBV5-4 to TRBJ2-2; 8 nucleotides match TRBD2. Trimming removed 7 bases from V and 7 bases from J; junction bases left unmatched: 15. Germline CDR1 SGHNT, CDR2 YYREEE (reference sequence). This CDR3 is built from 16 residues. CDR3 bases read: TGTGCCAGCTCAACCGGGACTAGAGGGGCGGACGGGGAG. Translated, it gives CASSTGTRGADGE. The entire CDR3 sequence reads CASSTGTRGADGELFF.

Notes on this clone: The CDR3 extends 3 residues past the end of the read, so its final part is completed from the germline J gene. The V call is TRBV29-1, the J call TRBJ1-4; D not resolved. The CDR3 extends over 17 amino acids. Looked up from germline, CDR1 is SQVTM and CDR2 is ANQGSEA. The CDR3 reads CSVEDQPPTRKNSPLFF. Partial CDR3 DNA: TGCAGCGTTGAAGACCAACCCCCGACACGGAAGAATTCACCA.

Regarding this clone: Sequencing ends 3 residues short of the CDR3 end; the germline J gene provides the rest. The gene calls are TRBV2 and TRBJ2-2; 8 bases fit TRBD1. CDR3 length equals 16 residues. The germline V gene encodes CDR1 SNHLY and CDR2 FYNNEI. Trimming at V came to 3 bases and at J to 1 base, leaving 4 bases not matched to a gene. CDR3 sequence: CASSETGVENTGELFF. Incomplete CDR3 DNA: TGTGCCAGCAGTGAGACAGGGGTTGAGAACACCGGGGAG.

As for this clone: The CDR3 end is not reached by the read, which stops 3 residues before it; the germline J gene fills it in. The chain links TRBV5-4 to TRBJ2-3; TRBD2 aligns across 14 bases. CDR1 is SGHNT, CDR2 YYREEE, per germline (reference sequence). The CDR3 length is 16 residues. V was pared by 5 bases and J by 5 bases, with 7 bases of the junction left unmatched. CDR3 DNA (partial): TGTGCCAGCAGGGGAGGGACTAGCGGGAGAGTAGATACG. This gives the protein CASRGGTSGRVDT. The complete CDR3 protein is CASRGGTSGRVDTQYF.

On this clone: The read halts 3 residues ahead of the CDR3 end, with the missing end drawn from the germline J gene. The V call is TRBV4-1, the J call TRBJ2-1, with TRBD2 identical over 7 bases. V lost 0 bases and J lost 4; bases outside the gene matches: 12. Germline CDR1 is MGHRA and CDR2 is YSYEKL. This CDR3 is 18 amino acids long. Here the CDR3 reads CASSQDHYRGRSYNEQFF. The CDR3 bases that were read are TGCGCCAGCAGCCAAGATCACTATCGCGGGAGAAGTTACAATGAG.

CDR3 sequence reads: CAWARRGITYNSPLHF. The covered CDR3 bases are TGTGCCTGGGCACGTCGGGGTATCACCTATAATTCACCC. The V call is TRBV30, the J call TRBJ1-6; D is ambiguous. Coverage ceases 3 residues before the CDR3 finishes, and the germline J gene fills in the end. This CDR3 spans 16 amino acids. In germline, CDR1 is GTSNPN, CDR2 SVGIG (reference sequence). Trimming pared 5 bases from V and 2 bases from J, leaving 16 bases between.

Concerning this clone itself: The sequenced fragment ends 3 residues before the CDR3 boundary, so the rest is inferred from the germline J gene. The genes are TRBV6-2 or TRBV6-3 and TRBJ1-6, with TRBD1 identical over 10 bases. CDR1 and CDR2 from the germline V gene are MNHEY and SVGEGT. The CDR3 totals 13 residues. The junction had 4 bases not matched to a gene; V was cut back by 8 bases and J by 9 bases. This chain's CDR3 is CASGTGVGSPLHF. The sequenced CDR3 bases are TGTGCCAGCGGGACAGGGGTGGGTTCACCC.

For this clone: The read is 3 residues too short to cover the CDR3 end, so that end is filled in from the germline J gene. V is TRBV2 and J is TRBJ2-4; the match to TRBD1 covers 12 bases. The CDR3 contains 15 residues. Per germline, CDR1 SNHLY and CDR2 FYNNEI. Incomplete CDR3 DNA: TGTGCCAGCAGAGCCGGGACAGGGGGCTACTATGGT. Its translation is CASRAGTGGYYG. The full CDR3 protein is CASRAGTGGYYGQYF.

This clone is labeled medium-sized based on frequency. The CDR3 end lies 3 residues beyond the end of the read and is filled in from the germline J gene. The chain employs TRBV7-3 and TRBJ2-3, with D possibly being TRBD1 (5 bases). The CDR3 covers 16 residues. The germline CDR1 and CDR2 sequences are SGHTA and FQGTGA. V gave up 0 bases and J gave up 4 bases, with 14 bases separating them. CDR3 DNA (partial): TGTGCCAGCAGCTTAACAGGACAAACAAAGTCAGATACG. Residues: CASSLTGQTKSDT. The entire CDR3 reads CASSLTGQTKSDTQYF. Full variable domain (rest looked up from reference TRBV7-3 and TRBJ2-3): GAGVSQTPSNKVTEKGKYVELRCDPISGHTALYWYRQSLGQGPEFLIYFQGTGAADDSGLPNDRFFAVRPEGSVSTLKIQRTERGDSAVYLCASSLTGQTKSDTQYFGPGTRLTVL.

CDR3 protein: CASPQGDTNTGELFF. The covered CDR3 bases are TGTGCCTCCCCCCAAGGGGATACTAACACCGGGGAG. This chain links TRBV30 with TRBJ2-2; a weak D match, TRBD1 (5 bases). Read data end 3 residues before the CDR3 end; the end is taken from the germline J gene. Germline V gene data show CDR1 as GTSNPN and CDR2 as SVGIG (reference sequence). V lost 7 bases and J 2 bases, leaving 17 bases between the germline ends. The CDR3 consists of 15 residues.

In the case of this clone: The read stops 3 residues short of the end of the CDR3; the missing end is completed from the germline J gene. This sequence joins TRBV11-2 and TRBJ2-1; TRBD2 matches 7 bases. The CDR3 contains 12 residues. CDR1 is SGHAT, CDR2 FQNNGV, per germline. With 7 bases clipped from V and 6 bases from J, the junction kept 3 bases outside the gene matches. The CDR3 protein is CASTVAGNEQFF. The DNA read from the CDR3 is TGTGCCAGCACGGTAGCGGGCAATGAG.

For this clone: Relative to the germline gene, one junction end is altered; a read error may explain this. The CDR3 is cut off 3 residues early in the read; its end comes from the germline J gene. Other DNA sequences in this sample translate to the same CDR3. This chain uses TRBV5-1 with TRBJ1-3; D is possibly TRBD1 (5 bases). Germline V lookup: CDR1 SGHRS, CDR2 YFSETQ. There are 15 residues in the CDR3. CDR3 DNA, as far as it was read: TGCGCCAGCAGCTTTAATCAGGGAACAGGAAACACA. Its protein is CASSFNQGTGNT. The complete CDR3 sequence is CASSFNQGTGNTIYF. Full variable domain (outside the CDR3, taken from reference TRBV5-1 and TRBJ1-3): KAGVTQTPRYLIKTRGQQVTLSCSPISGHRSVSWYQQTPGQGLQFLFEYFSETQRNKGNFPGRFSGRQFSNSRSEMNVSTLELGDSALYLCASSFNQGTGNTIYFGEGSWLTVV.

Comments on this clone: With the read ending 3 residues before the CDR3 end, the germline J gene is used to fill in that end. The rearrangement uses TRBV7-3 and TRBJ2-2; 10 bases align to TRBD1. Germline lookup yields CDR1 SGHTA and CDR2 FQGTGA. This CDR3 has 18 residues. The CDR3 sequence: CASSLTPGQGMGANVLFF. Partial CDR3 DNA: TGTGCCAGCAGCTTAACCCCGGGACAGGGGATGGGGGCCAACGTG.